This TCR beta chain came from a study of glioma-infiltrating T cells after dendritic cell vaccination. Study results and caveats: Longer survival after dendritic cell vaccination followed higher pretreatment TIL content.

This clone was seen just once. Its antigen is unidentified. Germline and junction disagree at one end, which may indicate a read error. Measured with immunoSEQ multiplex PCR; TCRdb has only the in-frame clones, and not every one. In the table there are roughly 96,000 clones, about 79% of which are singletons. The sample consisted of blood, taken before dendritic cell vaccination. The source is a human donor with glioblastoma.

CDR3 nucleotide sequence: TGTGCTATCAGTGACGGAGTGACTCTGAACGAGCAGTACTTC. Encoded protein: CAISDGVTLNEQYF. This chain connects TRBV10-3 to TRBJ2-7; D is ambiguous. Per germline, CDR1 ENHRY and CDR2 SYGVKD. This CDR3 is 14 amino acids long.